The 25 T cell receptor beta chains in this list originate from one sample, sequenced in a study of T cells after yellow fever vaccination. In TCRdb, the 5' RACE reads were re-called with MiXCR into one record per CDR3 protein. The table records approximately 90,000 distinct CDR3 sequences, 5.8% of them present only once. The source was CD8+ T cells sorted from PBMCs, collected 10 days after the yellow fever booster vaccination. All receptors derive from a man between 18 and 35 years old who received the YFV17D yellow fever vaccine.

This chain links TRBV4-3 with TRBJ2-3, with a tentative D call TRBD2 (6 bases). Germline V gene data show CDR1 as LGHNA and CDR2 as YSLEER. This CDR3 spans 15 amino acids. Trimming took 0 bases from V and 3 from J, leaving 10 bases between them. CDR3 in amino acids: CASSQEGGRTDTQYF. The CDR3 DNA follows: TGCGCCAGCAGCCAAGAAGGAGGGCGGACAGATACGCAGTATTTT.

In this sample, this clonotype turned up a few times. The chain recombines TRBV9 with TRBJ2-1; the match to TRBD2 covers 8 bases. CDR1 is SGDLS and CDR2 is YYNGEE in the germline V gene. The CDR3 sequence is 15 residues long. The V gene end was trimmed by 3 bases and the J gene end by 10 bases; junction bases not matched to a gene: 12. The CDR3 sequence is CASSAPPGLAGEQFF. CDR3 sequence (DNA): TGTGCCAGCAGCGCGCCCCCGGGGCTAGCGGGCGAGCAGTTCTTC.

This clonotype was picked up a small number of times. The V and J genes are TRBV9 and TRBJ1-1, with D possibly matching TRBD1 (5 bases). Trimming stripped 3 bases from V and 11 bases from J, with 14 bases between. CDR1 is SGDLS, CDR2 YYNGEE, per germline. The CDR3 consists of 12 residues. The CDR3 here is CASSAYGEGAFF. For the CDR3, the DNA is TGTGCCAGCAGCGCCTATGGCGAGGGGGCTTTCTTT.

This chain connects TRBV12-3 or TRBV12-4 to TRBJ2-7; 12 nucleotides match TRBD1. This CDR3 is built from 17 residues. J gave up 2 bases and V 6 bases, and 11 bases lay outside the gene matches. The DNA of the CDR3 is TGTGCCAGCAGGCTAGGGACAGGGGGCTCTTGGACCTACGAGCAGTACTTC. Encoded protein: CASRLGTGGSWTYEQYF.

The chain links TRBV6-2 or TRBV6-3 to TRBJ2-1; TRBD1 agrees at 7 bases. CDR1 and CDR2 (germline): MNHEY, SVGEGT. The CDR3 has 14 residues. V lost 2 bases to trimming and J lost 6 bases; unmatched junction nucleotides: 4. CDR3 coding DNA: TGTGCCAGCAGTTACGGGACAGAAACCAATGAGCAGTTCTTC. This codes for CASSYGTETNEQFF.

This clonotype was seen only a few times. The CDR3 region is CSARGTGTTYEQYF. CDR3 coding DNA: TGCAGTGCTAGGGGGACAGGGACTACCTACGAGCAGTACTTC. The chain couples TRBV20-1 to TRBJ2-7; 9 nucleotides align to TRBD1. The CDR3 is made up of 14 amino acids. Per the germline V gene, CDR1 is DFQATT and CDR2 is SNEGSKA (reference sequence). Losses at the gene ends were 3 bases for V and 2 bases for J; bases not matched to a gene: 5.

This clonotype was counted many times. This chain joins TRBV5-1 and TRBJ2-1; possibly TRBD1 for D (5 bases). The CDR3 is 13 amino acids. Trimming shortened V by 5 bases and J by 7 bases, and 13 bases separated the two germline ends. Germline CDR1 reads SGHRS; CDR2 reads YFSETQ. The CDR3 is CASRNIRVNEQFF. As DNA, the CDR3 is TGCGCCAGCAGAAATATCAGGGTTAATGAGCAGTTCTTC.

The table lists this clonotype with a few counts. This rearrangement joins TRBV4-3 to TRBJ2-7; 10 bases fit TRBD1. Germline-derived CDR1 and CDR2 are LGHNA and YSLEER. The CDR3 extends over 15 amino acids. The J segment lost 7 bases and the V segment lost 1 base, leaving 7 bases of the junction unmatched. CDR3 loop: CASSQGTGGLWEQYF. The CDR3 coding sequence is TGCGCCAGCAGCCAAGGGACAGGGGGGCTGTGGGAGCAGTACTTC.

In the case of this clonotype: Since a much larger clone is just one base distant, this may be a read error. The final CDR3 position lacks the conserved phenylalanine or tryptophan, pointing to a likely read error. V and J are TRBV5-1 and TRBJ2-4; possible D gene TRBD1, 6 bases. CDR1 is SGHRS, CDR2 YFSETQ, per germline. This CDR3 region has 16 residues. V was pared by 4 bases and J by 3 bases, with 17 bases between. This CDR3 reads CASSADSSKFKNIQYS. CDR3 coding DNA: TGCGCCAGCAGCGCGGACAGTTCAAAGTTCAAAAACATTCAGTACTCC.

This clonotype was recorded a few times. V usage is TRBV19 and J usage is TRBJ1-1, with no clear D. The germline CDR1 and CDR2 sequences are LNHDA and SQIVND (reference sequence). This CDR3 has 12 residues. V was cut by 7 bases and J by 6 bases, with 12 bases left in between. CDR3 protein: CASTWGDAEAFF. The CDR3 DNA reads TGTGCCAGTACCTGGGGAGACGCTGAAGCTTTCTTT.

This clonotype has more than one count but fewer than ten. This rearrangement joins TRBV19 to TRBJ2-1; D is undetermined. CDR3 length: 15 residues. The ends were cut back, 6 bases at V and 0 bases at J, with 12 bases in the middle. Germline lookup yields CDR1 LNHDA and CDR2 SQIVND (reference sequence). The CDR3 spells CASRYTVSSYNEQFF. The CDR3 coding sequence is TGTGCCAGTAGGTACACGGTAAGCTCCTACAATGAGCAGTTCTTC.

The V and J genes are TRBV30 and TRBJ2-7; 11 bases map to TRBD1. Germline values: CDR1 GTSNPN, CDR2 SVGIG (reference sequence). J lost 5 bases, V lost 5 bases, and 8 bases had no gene match. This CDR3 is built from 14 residues. CDR3 protein: CAWSLGTGGNEQYF. The DNA of the CDR3 is TGTGCCTGGTCTCTCGGGACAGGGGGAAACGAGCAGTACTTC. Full variable domain (rest looked up from reference TRBV30 and TRBJ2-7): SQTIHQWPATLVQPVGSPLSLECTVEGTSNPNLYWYRQAAGRGLQLLFYSVGIGQISSEVPQNLSASRPQDRQFILSSKKLLLSDSGFYLCAWSLGTGGNEQYFGPGTRLTVT.

A few counts support this clonotype. This sequence joins TRBV5-1 and TRBJ2-1; D unresolved. Trimming shortened V by 2 bases and J by 2 bases, and 11 bases separated the two germline ends. Per the germline V gene, CDR1 is SGHRS and CDR2 is YFSETQ. This CDR3 has 15 residues. CDR3 residues: CASSFGALTYNEQFF. For the CDR3, the DNA is TGCGCCAGCAGCTTTGGCGCGCTAACCTACAATGAGCAGTTCTTC.

This clonotype was observed at least ten times. The rearrangement uses TRBV18 and TRBJ2-2; perhaps TRBD1 as D (5 bases). Germline V gene sequence: CDR1 KGHSH, CDR2 LQKENI. V lost 2 bases, J lost 6 bases, and 19 bases lay in between. This CDR3 comprises 17 residues. The CDR3 loop is CASSPGVRQKIAGELFF. CDR3 coding DNA: TGTGCCAGCTCACCAGGGGTAAGACAGAAGATTGCCGGGGAGCTGTTTTTT.

This clonotype turned up a few times. The chain recombines TRBV7-9 with TRBJ1-1; a weak D match, TRBD1 (5 bases). The CDR3 extends over 14 amino acids. Germline V gene data show CDR1 as SEHNR and CDR2 as FQNEAQ (reference sequence). Trimming took 5 bases from V and 11 from J, leaving 21 bases between them. CDR3 sequence (DNA): TGTGCCAGCAGCCTCGACAGTCTCCTGGGAGGGGCTTTCTTT. The encoded protein is CASSLDSLLGGAFF.

V and J are TRBV4-1 and TRBJ1-5; D unclear. The CDR3 spans 15 residues. With 4 bases removed from V and 4 bases from J, the gap between germline ends came to 14 bases. Per the germline V gene, CDR1 is MGHRA and CDR2 is YSYEKL. CDR3 nucleotide sequence: TGCGCCAGCAGCCTCGAAGGGCAGCTGAATCAGCCCCAGCATTTT. Encoded protein: CASSLEGQLNQPQHF.

This clonotype came up a few times. The chain is built from TRBV20-1 and TRBJ2-7, with D perhaps TRBD1 or TRBD2 (5 bases each). The CDR3 length is 12 residues. Per germline, CDR1 DFQATT and CDR2 SNEGSKA (reference sequence). V gave up 3 bases and J gave up 1 base, with 7 bases separating them. The CDR3 protein is CSARGESYEQYV. The CDR3 DNA follows: TGCAGTGCTAGGGGGGAGTCCTACGAGCAGTACGTC.

V is TRBV18 and J is TRBJ2-5, with 12 nucleotides matching TRBD2. The germline V gene encodes CDR1 KGHSH and CDR2 LQKENI. V dropped 4 bases and J dropped 2; count of bases not matched to a gene: 8. The CDR3 totals 17 residues. The CDR3 DNA is TGTGCCAGCTCACAAGGACTAGCGGGGTTCTTACAAGAGACCCAGTACTTC. It encodes CASSQGLAGFLQETQYF.

The chain combines TRBV5-1 with TRBJ2-7; 7 positions match TRBD1. V trimming: 0 bases; J trimming: 2 bases; junction bases outside the gene matches: 5. Per germline, CDR1 SGHRS and CDR2 YFSETQ. The CDR3 covers 15 residues. The CDR3 bases are TGCGCCAGCAGCTTGGAACCGGGACAGACCTACGAGCAGTACTTC. It translates to CASSLEPGQTYEQYF. Full variable domain (rest looked up from reference TRBV5-1 and TRBJ2-7): KAGVTQTPRYLIKTRGQQVTLSCSPISGHRSVSWYQQTPGQGLQFLFEYFSETQRNKGNFPGRFSGRQFSNSRSEMNVSTLELGDSALYLCASSLEPGQTYEQYFGPGTRLTVT.

V and J are TRBV9 and TRBJ2-3; 8 bases agree with TRBD1. V trimming: 0 bases; J trimming: 0 bases; junction bases outside the gene matches: 0. In germline, CDR1 is SGDLS, CDR2 YYNGEE. CDR3 size: 15 residues. CDR3 bases: TGTGCCAGCAGCGTAGGGGACAGGAGCACAGATACGCAGTATTTT. The encoded protein is CASSVGDRSTDTQYF.

The V call is TRBV28, the J call TRBJ2-3, with D tentatively TRBD2 (6 bases). V was trimmed by 5 bases and J by 12 bases, leaving 30 bases between them. Germline V gene data show CDR1 as MDHEN and CDR2 as SYDVKM. The CDR3 length is 17 residues. CDR3 DNA sequence: TGTGCCAGCAGTCCTCCGGCCGTGCTCTTAGGGAGGAGACCCCAGTATTTT. Its translation: CASSPPAVLLGRRPQYF.

The J gene is TRBJ2-4, the V gene TRBV6-2 or TRBV6-3; 7 bases map to TRBD2. Per the germline V gene, CDR1 is MNHEY and CDR2 is SVGEGT. This CDR3 has 13 residues. The trim removed 6 bases at V and 11 bases at J, leaving 10 bases unmatched. CDR3 sequence (DNA): TGTGCCAGCAGGAATTATGATCGGGGGGTTCAGTACTTC. Its translation is CASRNYDRGVQYF.

The genes are TRBV12-3 or TRBV12-4 and TRBJ1-2, with 8 bases fitting TRBD1. This CDR3 is built from 16 residues. V shed 0 bases, J shed 5 bases, and the junction held 8 bases outside the gene matches. CDR3 DNA sequence: TGTGCCAGCAGTTTAGCGAACCAGGGGGCCCATTATGGCTACACCTTC. This encodes CASSLANQGAHYGYTF.

This clonotype was observed a handful of times. The genes are TRBV29-1 and TRBJ2-1, with a weak D call TRBD2 (5 bases). The CDR3 runs to 13 residues. Looked up from germline, CDR1 is SQVTM and CDR2 is ANQGSEA. The V gene lost 4 bases and the J gene lost 9 bases, with 16 bases spanning the gap. CDR3 sequence: CSVASSGSGEQFF. The CDR3 DNA sequence: TGCAGCGTTGCCTCGTCGGGAAGCGGTGAGCAGTTCTTC.

The genes are TRBV12-3 or TRBV12-4 and TRBJ1-3, with D possibly being TRBD1 (6 bases). There are 14 residues in the CDR3. The V end lost 7 bases, the J end lost 7 bases, and 17 bases lay between the germline ends. CDR3 sequence (DNA): TGTGCCAGCACCGATAATGGGGGCTCGAACACCATATATTTT. This gives the protein CASTDNGGSNTIYF.